A single sample gave rise to the 28 T cell receptor beta chains below, sequenced in a study of T-cell reconstitution after alpha-beta-depleted transplantation in children. Unique molecular identifiers were used in preparing the TCRbeta library. TCRdb re-derived calls from the PCR reads in MiXCR, one entry per CDR3 protein. Of about 200,000 distinct CDR3 sequences listed, about 6% were seen once; the top ten hold about 4.4%. Sequencing was performed on PBMCs, taken before TCRalphabeta/CD19-depleted stem cell transplant. These receptor sequences come from a girl in the first two years of life with combined immunodeficiency, due to receive a stem cell transplant.

This clonotype was counted at least ten times. The chain combines TRBV25-1 with TRBJ2-1; the D gene could be TRBD1 or TRBD2 (5 bases each). V was shortened by 1 base and J by 6 bases, with 16 bases between the two germline ends. The CDR3 contains 16 residues. Germline V lookup: CDR1 MGHDK, CDR2 SYGVNS. In DNA form, the CDR3 reads TGTGCCAGCAGTGAATTGTTGGGGGATCTCGGCAATGAGCAGTTCTTC. This sequence encodes CASSELLGDLGNEQFF.

This clonotype was picked up many times. This chain uses TRBV12-3 or TRBV12-4 with TRBJ2-1; tentatively, D is TRBD2 (6 bases). Trimming took off 2 bases at V and 7 bases at J, with 12 bases between the two ends. There are 14 residues in the CDR3. The CDR3 loop is CASSLLAFGNEQFF. The CDR3 coding sequence is TGTGCCAGCAGTTTACTAGCGTTTGGGAATGAGCAGTTCTTC.

Only a few counts were recorded for this clonotype. J is TRBJ1-6 and V is TRBV12-3 or TRBV12-4; D gene ambiguous. Trimming cost V 5 bases and J 0 bases, with 14 bases left between them. The CDR3 loop spans 17 amino acids. In DNA form, the CDR3 reads TGTGCCAGCAGTGGTACCAGCCTTAGCTCCTATAATTCACCCCTCCACTTT. This codes for CASSGTSLSSYNSPLHF.

This clonotype has just a few counts. The chain joins TRBV7-3 to TRBJ2-5, with 11 bases matching TRBD2. Germline lookup yields CDR1 SGHTA and CDR2 FQGTGA. This CDR3 region has 16 residues. J lost 5 bases, V lost 2 bases, and 7 bases had no gene match. CDR3 DNA: TGTGCCAGCAGCTTAGGGGTCCGACTAGCGGGGGAGACCCAGTACTTC. It translates to CASSLGVRLAGETQYF. The full variable domain, rest sourced from reference TRBV7-3 and TRBJ2-5, is GAGVSQTPSNKVTEKGKYVELRCDPISGHTALYWYRQSLGQGPEFLIYFQGTGAADDSGLPNDRFFAVRPEGSVSTLKIQRTERGDSAVYLCASSLGVRLAGETQYFGPGTRLLVL.

In regard to this clonotype: Being one base from a much bigger clone, this may be a read error. The genes are TRBV29-1 and TRBJ2-5; D is unresolved. Germline values: CDR1 SQVTM, CDR2 ANQGSEA. The CDR3 sequence is 12 residues long. CDR3 DNA sequence: TGCACCGTTCGACGGACCCAAGAGACCCAGTACTTC. Protein: CTVRRTQETQYF.

V and J are TRBV27 and TRBJ2-7; 11 nucleotides match TRBD2. The CDR3 has 16 amino acids. V trimming: 0 bases; J trimming: 4 bases; junction bases outside the gene matches: 5. The V gene's germline CDR1 is MNHEY and CDR2 SMNVEV (reference sequence). The CDR3 reads CASSLSGTSGLYEQYF. DNA of the CDR3: TGTGCCAGCAGTTTATCGGGGACTAGCGGTTTATACGAGCAGTACTTC.

V is TRBV29-1 and J is TRBJ2-4, with D maybe TRBD1 (5 bases). CDR1 SQVTM and CDR2 ANQGSEA come from the germline V gene. Between the trimmed V and J ends, which lost 1 base and 11 bases, there was a span of 21 bases. This CDR3 comprises 15 residues. The CDR3 spells CSVEAPDSLHGFQYF. CDR3 nucleotides: TGCAGCGTTGAAGCGCCCGACAGCCTCCATGGCTTTCAGTACTTC.

This clonotype was seen many times. The J gene is TRBJ1-2, the V gene TRBV29-1; the D is unclear. CDR1 and CDR2 (germline): SQVTM, ANQGSEA. V was clipped by 0 bases and J by 4 bases, with 9 bases between them. There are 13 residues in the CDR3. In nucleotides, the CDR3 is TGCAGCGTTGAAGATGGGCGGCGCTATGGCTACACCTTC. Its translation is CSVEDGRRYGYTF.

The table lists this clonotype with many counts. The chain links TRBV7-2 to TRBJ2-7, with 11 nucleotides matching TRBD2. The CDR3 is made up of 15 amino acids. Trimming took 5 bases from V and 4 from J; bases not matched to a gene: 7. The germline gives CDR1 SGHTA, CDR2 FQGNSA. CDR3 region: CASSHPGLAGYEQYF. The CDR3 DNA sequence: TGTGCCAGCAGCCATCCAGGACTAGCGGGTTACGAGCAGTACTTC.

This clonotype was seen repeatedly, ten times or more. The rearrangement uses TRBV7-8 and TRBJ2-3; 10 bases are a match to TRBD2. The CDR3 consists of 15 residues. With 4 bases clipped from V and 5 bases from J, the junction kept 6 bases outside the gene matches. CDR1 is SGHVS and CDR2 is FQNEAQ in the germline V gene. The CDR3 here is CASSSSGGAIDTQYF. DNA of the CDR3: TGTGCCAGCAGCTCAAGCGGGGGGGCAATAGATACGCAGTATTTT.

The chain combines TRBV4-2 with TRBJ1-2, with 10 bases fitting TRBD1. The CDR3 spans 15 residues. Trimming took 8 bases from V and 6 from J; bases not matched to a gene: 12. Per the germline V gene, CDR1 is LGHNA and CDR2 is YNFKEQ. The CDR3 region is CASGRGTGDRNGYTF. Written as DNA, the CDR3 is TGTGCCAGCGGAAGAGGGACAGGGGATCGGAATGGCTACACCTTC.

This clonotype came up many times. The chain links TRBV7-8 to TRBJ1-2; perhaps TRBD1 as D (6 bases). V dropped 2 bases and J dropped 3 bases, with 10 bases sitting between them. The germline V gene has CDR1 SGHVS and CDR2 FQNEAQ. CDR3 length equals 14 residues. The CDR3 region has the DNA TGTGCCAGCAGCTTATTGTCAGGGGACTATGGCTACACCTTC. Its protein product is CASSLLSGDYGYTF.

This clonotype has at least ten counts. The chain couples TRBV5-1 to TRBJ2-1; 12 positions agree with TRBD2. This CDR3 comprises 16 residues. The germline gives CDR1 SGHRS, CDR2 YFSETQ. V was clipped by 4 bases and J by 4 bases; unmatched bases: 6. The CDR3 DNA reads TGCGCCAGCAGCACTATCGGGACTAGCGGGTACAATGAGCAGTTCTTC. Translated: CASSTIGTSGYNEQFF.

The V and J genes are TRBV20-1 and TRBJ2-1; tentative D call: TRBD2 (5 bases). Per germline, CDR1 DFQATT and CDR2 SNEGSKA (reference sequence). V was cut by 0 bases and J by 9 bases, with 21 bases left in between. The CDR3 has 16 residues. The CDR3 region has the DNA TGCAGTGCTAGAGACCCGTTACTAGATCGGGTAACTGAGCAGTTCTTC. It specifies CSARDPLLDRVTEQFF.

This clonotype was found many times. This chain joins TRBV4-2 and TRBJ2-1; D might be TRBD1 or TRBD2, each matching 5 bases. Looked up from germline, CDR1 is LGHNA and CDR2 is YNFKEQ. This CDR3 contains 16 residues. Deletions cut 0 bases from V and 0 bases from J, with 9 bases between. CDR3 nucleotides: TGTGCCAGCAGCCAAGACGAGGGGTTCTCCTACAATGAGCAGTTCTTC. It translates to CASSQDEGFSYNEQFF.

This clonotype was found many times. The J gene is TRBJ1-1, the V gene TRBV20-1; D gene ambiguous. V lost 0 bases, J lost 5 bases, and 7 bases lay in between. The germline CDR1 and CDR2 sequences are DFQATT and SNEGSKA (reference sequence). CDR3 length: 12 amino acids. The CDR3 sequence is CSARESWTEAFF. The DNA for the CDR3 is TGCAGTGCTAGAGAGTCTTGGACTGAAGCTTTCTTT.

This clonotype was recorded at least ten times. V is TRBV9 and J is TRBJ1-2; the D gene is possibly TRBD1 (6 bases). The germline gives CDR1 SGDLS, CDR2 YYNGEE. Trimming removed 3 bases at V and 4 bases at J, with 13 bases between. The CDR3 covers 14 residues. The CDR3: CASSAYRDTYGYTF. CDR3 in DNA: TGTGCCAGCAGCGCGTACCGGGACACCTATGGCTACACCTTC. Variable domain in full (rest from reference TRBV9 and TRBJ1-2): DSGVTQTPKHLITATGQRVTLRCSPRSGDLSVYWYQQSLDQGLQFLIQYYNGEERAKGNILERFSAQQFPDLHSELNLSSLELGDSALYFCASSAYRDTYGYTFGSGTRLTVV.

Many counts were recorded for this clonotype. This rearrangement joins TRBV7-8 to TRBJ2-1, with a possible D match to TRBD1 (5 bases). The length of the CDR3 is 17 residues. V was cut by 5 bases and J by 12 bases, with 29 bases left in between. Germline V gene lookup returns CDR1 SGHVS and CDR2 FQNEAQ. The CDR3 DNA follows: TGTGCCAGCAGCAGTGGACGAGTCACCAGGGCTAGGTATGTGCAGTTCTTC. This encodes CASSSGRVTRARYVQFF.

The sample holds many counts of this clonotype. V is TRBV20-1 and J is TRBJ2-1, with D perhaps matching TRBD1 or TRBD2 (5 bases each). V gave up 1 base and J gave up 5 bases, with 24 bases separating them. CDR3 length equals 18 residues. Germline assignment: CDR1 DFQATT and CDR2 SNEGSKA (reference sequence). CDR3 sequence (DNA): TGCAGTGCTAGAGGTGAGGGGCTCTACGGCCAGCCGAACAATGAGCAGTTCTTC. It encodes CSARGEGLYGQPNNEQFF.

This clonotype was seen repeatedly, ten times or more. The rearrangement uses TRBV6-5 and TRBJ2-7, with a tentative D call TRBD2 (5 bases). The CDR3 has 15 amino acids. Trimming cost V 1 base and J 2 bases, with 12 bases left between them. CDR1 MNHEY and CDR2 SVGAGI come from the germline V gene. The CDR3 DNA reads TGTGCCAGCAGTTACTTAGGGAGCCTTACCTACGAGCAGTACTTC. Amino acids: CASSYLGSLTYEQYF.

This clonotype was seen ten or more times. The chain is built from TRBV28 and TRBJ2-5; possible D gene TRBD2, 7 bases. Trimming left V 5 bases short and J 3 bases short, with 16 bases between. CDR1 is MDHEN and CDR2 is SYDVKM in the germline V gene. This CDR3 is 15 amino acids long. CDR3 in DNA: TGTGCCAGCAGTGACTGGGGGGGCAGGGAAGAGACCCAGTACTTC. It is translated as CASSDWGGREETQYF. The complete variable domain, with remaining parts taken from reference TRBV28 and TRBJ2-5, reads DVKVTQSSRYLVKRTGEKVFLECVQDMDHENMFWYRQDPGLGLRLIYFSYDVKMKEKGDIPEGYSVSREKKERFSLILESASTNQTSMYLCASSDWGGREETQYFGPGTRLLVL.

The chain recombines TRBV24-1 with TRBJ2-1, with D unclear. V shed 4 bases and J shed 4 bases, with 7 bases lying between them. The CDR3 length is 13 residues. Per germline, CDR1 KGHDR and CDR2 SFDVKD. CDR3 residues: CATSEPVYNEQFF. CDR3 nucleotide sequence: TGTGCCACCAGTGAGCCCGTTTACAATGAGCAGTTCTTC.

Many counts were recorded for this clonotype. The chain has TRBV7-9 and TRBJ2-7, with D hard to call. CDR3 length: 13 amino acids. Germline loops: CDR1 SEHNR, CDR2 FQNEAQ (reference sequence). V was trimmed by 4 bases and J by 3 bases, leaving 10 bases between them. CDR3 sequence reads: CASSSPSFYEQYF. CDR3 coding DNA: TGTGCCAGCAGCTCTCCGTCGTTCTACGAGCAGTACTTC.

This clonotype was detected ten times or more. The chain is built from TRBV29-1 and TRBJ2-7, with a tentative D call TRBD1 (7 bases). Deletions cut 7 bases from V and 3 bases from J, with 19 bases between. Germline CDR1 reads SQVTM; CDR2 reads ANQGSEA. CDR3 length equals 14 residues. The CDR3: CSAQGGQTLYEQYF. The CDR3 DNA reads as TGCAGCGCCCAGGGGGGACAGACCCTCTACGAGCAGTACTTC.

This clonotype showed up many times. The chain links TRBV24-1 to TRBJ2-3; no reliable D call. CDR1 KGHDR and CDR2 SFDVKD come from the germline V gene. The germline V and J ends were trimmed by 7 bases and 2 bases, with 12 bases remaining between them. The CDR3 runs to 14 residues. CDR3 bases: TGTGCCACCAGCGGAAAAGAAGACACAGATACGCAGTATTTT. Residues: CATSGKEDTDTQYF.

In its sample, this clonotype was seen a few times. The chain is built from TRBV4-3 and TRBJ2-7; perhaps TRBD1 as D (5 bases). CDR1 LGHNA and CDR2 YSLEER come from the germline V gene. Trimming shortened V by 0 bases and J by 1 base, and 10 bases separated the two germline ends. The CDR3 length is 15 residues. Here the CDR3 reads CASSQDLTESYEQYF. The CDR3 bases are TGCGCCAGCAGCCAAGATCTGACAGAATCCTACGAGCAGTACTTC.

This rearrangement joins TRBV7-2 to TRBJ2-7, with D unresolved. Trimming pared 1 base from V and 4 bases from J, leaving 17 bases between. The germline V gene encodes CDR1 SGHTA and CDR2 FQGNSA. The CDR3 consists of 16 residues. In DNA, the CDR3 is TGTGCCAGCAGCTTAGTATTAGCTGTCAGTATTTACGAGCAGTACTTC. It is translated as CASSLVLAVSIYEQYF.

In its sample, this clonotype was seen many times. The chain carries TRBV4-2 and TRBJ2-5; D uncertain. The V and J ends lost 1 base and 3 bases respectively, with 9 bases between them. The CDR3 extends over 14 amino acids. Germline assignment: CDR1 LGHNA and CDR2 YNFKEQ. The CDR3 DNA sequence: TGTGCCAGCAGCCAAGGTTTTAGAGAAGAGACCCAGTACTTC. This sequence encodes CASSQGFREETQYF.